These 26 T cell receptor beta chains were sequenced from one sample in a study of graft-versus-host responses after intestinal transplantation (dated by TCRdb to about 2021). Libraries were built with the immunoSEQ multiplex PCR assay. The clones in this table, taken by TCRdb from immuneACCESS, are in-frame only. Not every clone is retained; where verified, under half of the shortfall comes from an unresolved V gene, and the cause of the rest is unknown. The sample has under 25,000 clones on record, about nine tenths of them singletons. 40% to 65% of the sample lies in the top ten. The source was bone marrow, collected approximately 120 days after transplant. These receptors came from a human patient who received an intestinal transplant, so some T cells may come from the graft donor.

The chain is built from TRBV18 and TRBJ2-1; 12 bases align to TRBD1. The length of the CDR3 is 21 residues. CDR1 is KGHSH, CDR2 LQKENI, per germline. V shed 4 bases, J shed 2 bases, and the junction held 18 bases outside the gene matches. The CDR3 spells CASSLSPGTGGIPYPYNEQFF. The CDR3 nucleotides read TGTGCCAGCTCACTGAGTCCGGGGACAGGGGGCATACCGTACCCCTACAATGAGCAGTTCTTC.

This sequence joins TRBV6-5 and TRBJ2-7; D is ambiguous. There are 13 residues in the CDR3. Germline values: CDR1 MNHEY, CDR2 SVGAGI. Trimming left V 2 bases short and J 3 bases short, with 8 bases between. CDR3 protein: CASSYVGHYEQYF. The CDR3 nucleotides are TGTGCCAGCAGTTACGTTGGGCACTACGAGCAGTACTTC.

The chain is built from TRBV19 and TRBJ2-1, with 10 bases fitting TRBD1. In germline, CDR1 is LNHDA, CDR2 SQIVND (reference sequence). This CDR3 has 13 residues. V trimming: 6 bases; J trimming: 7 bases; junction bases outside the gene matches: 3. The CDR3 loop reads CASRTGGINEQFF. The DNA of the CDR3 is TGTGCCAGTAGGACAGGGGGCATTAATGAGCAGTTCTTC.

The table lists this clone with a few counts. This sequence joins TRBV15 and TRBJ2-1; possible D gene TRBD2, 5 bases. Germline CDR1 reads LNHNV; CDR2 reads YYDKDF (reference sequence). This CDR3 is built from 15 residues. V lost 2 bases to trimming and J lost 8 bases, with 16 bases between them. CDR3 DNA sequence: TGTGCCACCAGCAGACCTGGCAAACTAGATTATGAGCAGTTCTTC. This sequence encodes CATSRPGKLDYEQFF.

The genes are TRBV10-3 and TRBJ2-7; D is possibly TRBD2 (5 bases). CDR3 size: 15 residues. Looked up from germline, CDR1 is ENHRY and CDR2 is SYGVKD. The V and J ends lost 0 bases and 1 base respectively, with 10 bases between them. In nucleotides, the CDR3 is TGTGCCATCAGTGAGTCGACGGGATTGTCCTACGAGCAGTACTTC. Translated, it gives CAISESTGLSYEQYF.

This chain links TRBV9 with TRBJ2-7; D unclear. The CDR3 covers 15 residues. Between the trimmed V and J ends, which lost 3 bases and 2 bases, there was a span of 15 bases. Germline assignment: CDR1 SGDLS and CDR2 YYNGEE. Here the CDR3 DNA reads TGTGCCAGCAGCGCGCTCCCCGAGTTAACCTACGAGCAGTACTTC. It is translated as CASSALPELTYEQYF.

Worth noting for this clone: Other DNA sequences in this specimen translate into the identical CDR3. This chain uses TRBV18 with TRBJ1-1; D is ambiguous. CDR1 and CDR2 from the germline V gene are KGHSH and LQKENI. This CDR3 spans 12 amino acids. With 3 bases removed from V and 5 bases from J, the gap between germline ends came to 7 bases. The CDR3 protein is CASSPDRTEAFF. CDR3 DNA sequence: TGTGCCAGCTCACCCGATCGGACTGAAGCTTTCTTT.

The rearrangement uses TRBV28 and TRBJ2-7, with 7 bases identical to TRBD1. Germline trimming cut 6 bases from V and 2 bases from J; bases unmatched to any gene: 7. This CDR3 comprises 14 residues. Germline loops: CDR1 MDHEN, CDR2 SYDVKM. This CDR3 is CASRTTGKTYEQYF. The CDR3 region has the DNA TGTGCCAGCAGAACGACAGGGAAAACCTACGAGCAGTACTTC.

This chain links TRBV7-6 with TRBJ1-5; D unclear. The CDR3 is 14 residues long. Germline loops: CDR1 SGHVS, CDR2 FNYEAQ. With 1 base removed from V and 12 bases from J, the gap between germline ends came to 16 bases. The CDR3 nucleotides read TGTGCCAGCAGCTTAGATGACGGTGCACCGCGCCAGCATTTT. Amino acids: CASSLDDGAPRQHF.

This rearrangement joins TRBV6-1 to TRBJ2-7, with 7 positions matching TRBD2. With 8 bases clipped from V and 0 bases from J, the junction kept 10 bases outside the gene matches. CDR3 size: 15 residues. Germline CDR1 is MNHNS and CDR2 is SASEGT. CDR3 in amino acids: CASERLADSSYEQYF. The CDR3 DNA sequence: TGTGCCAGCGAACGACTAGCCGATAGCTCCTACGAGCAGTACTTC.

This clone has a handful of counts. The V gene is TRBV2, the J gene TRBJ2-1, with a possible D match to TRBD2 (5 bases). The V gene's germline CDR1 is SNHLY and CDR2 FYNNEI. This CDR3 comprises 20 residues. Trimming shortened V by 2 bases and J by 4 bases, and 27 bases separated the two germline ends. CDR3 bases: TGTGCCAGCAGTGAAAGATTCTATCGGGATATTCAGGATAGATACAATGAGCAGTTCTTC. The encoded protein is CASSERFYRDIQDRYNEQFF.

V usage is TRBV5-1 and J usage is TRBJ1-5; D not resolved. Germline-derived CDR1 and CDR2 are SGHRS and YFSETQ. Trimming stripped 0 bases from V and 5 bases from J, with 12 bases between. The CDR3 is 15 residues long. CDR3 bases: TGCGCCAGCAGCTTGGGTGGAGGGTCTTATCAGCCCCAGCATTTT. Translating it yields CASSLGGGSYQPQHF.

The chain recombines TRBV2 with TRBJ2-5; D might be TRBD2 (6 bases). V was clipped by 3 bases and J by 10 bases, with 12 bases between them. The germline V gene encodes CDR1 SNHLY and CDR2 FYNNEI. CDR3 length: 12 amino acids. Written as DNA, the CDR3 is TGTGCCAGCAGTGACAACAGGCGGGGCCAGTACTTC. This sequence encodes CASSDNRRGQYF. Filled out from reference TRBV2 and TRBJ2-5, the complete variable domain reads EPEVTQTPSHQVTQMGQEVILRCVPISNHLYFYWYRQILGQKVEFLVSFYNNEISEKSEIFDDQFSVERPDGSNFTLKIRSTKLEDSAMYFCASSDNRRGQYFGPGTRLLVL.

The CDR3 spells CAWEGTGGSDYGYTF. CDR3 coding DNA: TGTGCCTGGGAGGGGACAGGGGGTTCGGACTATGGCTACACCTTC. V and J are TRBV5-4 and TRBJ1-2, with TRBD1 identical over 11 bases. Per germline, CDR1 SGHNT and CDR2 YYREEE (reference sequence). Trimming removed 10 bases from V and 3 bases from J; junction bases left unmatched: 11. The CDR3 is made up of 15 amino acids. The full variable domain, rest sourced from reference TRBV5-4 and TRBJ1-2, is ETGVTQSPTHLIKTRGQQVTLRCSSQSGHNTVSWYQQALGQGPQFIFQYYREEENGRGNFPPRFSGLQFPNYSSELNVNALELDDSALYLCAWEGTGGSDYGYTFGSGTRLTVV.

CDR3 DNA sequence: TGTGCCAGCAGTTGGACAGAGAACTATGGCTACACCTTC. Protein sequence: CASSWTENYGYTF. The chain has TRBV6-5 and TRBJ1-2, with D perhaps matching TRBD1 (6 bases). V shed 4 bases and J shed 2 bases, with 8 bases lying between them. Germline V CDR1 and CDR2: MNHEY, SVGAGI. CDR3 length equals 13 residues.

J is TRBJ2-1 and V is TRBV19, with 8 bases that match TRBD2. The CDR3 sequence is 13 residues long. In germline, CDR1 is LNHDA, CDR2 SQIVND (reference sequence). The V gene end was trimmed by 6 bases and the J gene end by 2 bases; junction bases not matched to a gene: 0. The CDR3 protein is CASSGRAYNEQFF. CDR3 coding DNA: TGTGCCAGTAGCGGGAGGGCCTACAATGAGCAGTTCTTC.

The chain links TRBV9 to TRBJ1-2, with a possible D match to TRBD1 (6 bases). CDR3 length: 12 residues. Germline V gene data show CDR1 as SGDLS and CDR2 as YYNGEE. Trimming stripped 6 bases from V and 4 bases from J, with 10 bases between. The CDR3 region has the DNA TGTGCCAGCAACGAAGGGGGCTATGGCTACACCTTC. Protein sequence: CASNEGGYGYTF.

The V and J genes are TRBV9 and TRBJ1-6; no reliable D call. The CDR3 contains 15 residues. The V and J ends lost 0 bases and 0 bases respectively, with 4 bases between them. CDR1 SGDLS and CDR2 YYNGEE come from the germline V gene. The DNA of the CDR3 is TGTGCCAGCAGCGTAGGCAGCTCCTATAATTCACCCCTCCACTTT. Protein sequence: CASSVGSSYNSPLHF.

The chain is built from TRBV9 and TRBJ2-7; 8 bases map to TRBD1. Germline CDR1 reads SGDLS; CDR2 reads YYNGEE. The CDR3 contains 15 residues. The V and J ends lost 3 bases and 4 bases, in that order; junction bases with no gene match: 9. The CDR3 spells CASSGGTGQAYEQYF. The DNA for the CDR3 is TGTGCCAGCAGCGGAGGAACGGGACAGGCATACGAGCAGTACTTC.

V is TRBV4-2 and J is TRBJ1-5; D is undetermined. Germline-derived CDR1 and CDR2 are LGHNA and YNFKEQ. This CDR3 contains 14 residues. Trimming shortened V by 0 bases and J by 3 bases, and 6 bases separated the two germline ends. The chain's CDR3 is CASSQDQYNQPQHF. In nucleotides, the CDR3 is TGTGCCAGCAGCCAAGATCAGTACAATCAGCCCCAGCATTTT.

This chain links TRBV10-2 with TRBJ2-3; D is undetermined. Germline V gene lookup returns CDR1 WSHSY and CDR2 SAAADI. The CDR3 runs to 14 residues. V lost 4 bases and J lost 4, with 12 bases in between. This chain's CDR3 is CASSVSSGADTQYF. DNA of the CDR3: TGCGCCAGCAGTGTTAGCTCCGGCGCAGATACGCAGTATTTT.

The chain is built from TRBV5-6 and TRBJ1-2; D unclear. The CDR3 covers 13 residues. Germline CDR1 is SGHDT and CDR2 is YYEEEE. Trimming took off 2 bases at V and 5 bases at J, with 10 bases between the two ends. The CDR3 here is CASSFTPPYGYTF. The CDR3 bases are TGTGCCAGCAGCTTCACACCTCCTTATGGCTACACCTTC.

V and J are TRBV27 and TRBJ2-1; 8 nucleotides match TRBD1. The CDR3 totals 15 residues. The V and J ends lost 3 bases and 5 bases, in that order; junction bases with no gene match: 6. Germline lookup yields CDR1 MNHEY and CDR2 SMNVEV (reference sequence). CDR3: CASSFDRGGHNEQFF. The CDR3 nucleotides are TGTGCCAGCAGTTTTGACAGGGGAGGCCACAATGAGCAGTTCTTC.

Written as DNA, the CDR3 is TGCGCCAGCAGTCAACCAGGACAGGGGGACAACACCGGGGAGCTGTTTTTT. Its protein product is CASSQPGQGDNTGELFF. The chain is built from TRBV23-1 and TRBJ2-2, with 10 bases aligning to TRBD1. TRBV23-1 is sorted into the ORF group, with uncertain function. V lost 2 bases to trimming and J lost 2 bases; unmatched junction nucleotides: 5. The CDR3 is 17 amino acids.

This clone was seen a single time. The V call is TRBV4-2, the J call TRBJ2-1, with TRBD2 matching 8 bases. CDR1 LGHNA and CDR2 YNFKEQ come from the germline V gene. The CDR3 runs 16 residues. Trimming removed 0 bases from V and 0 bases from J; junction bases left unmatched: 1. For the CDR3, the DNA is TGTGCCAGCAGCCAAGATACTAGCGGCTCCTACAATGAGCAGTTCTTC. Translation: CASSQDTSGSYNEQFF.

This clone was observed a handful of times. The rearrangement joins TRBV28 to TRBJ2-7; either TRBD1 or TRBD2 may fit D (5 bases each). CDR1 MDHEN and CDR2 SYDVKM come from the germline V gene. CDR3 length equals 13 residues. Trimming cost V 5 bases and J 1 base, with 9 bases left between them. The CDR3 loop reads CASSRGHSYEQYF. The CDR3 DNA follows: TGTGCCAGCAGTCGGGGCCATTCCTACGAGCAGTACTTC.